These 15 T cell receptor beta chains were sequenced from one sample in a study of human T cells and chemical hapten exposure. Noted time point: patch test 2, 6 weeks after DPC sensitization. The sample's treatment: therapeutic diphenylcyclopropenone sensitization with weekly scalp DPC. TCRdb analysed the RACE reads with MiXCR anew, one entry per CDR3 protein. Of 110,000 to 150,000 distinct CDR3 sequences detected, about 12% appear once; the ten largest clones hold 1.3% to 1.5%. The source material was whole blood, sampled in connection with sensitization to the hapten diphenylcyclopropenone (DPC). The source is a woman between 45 and 65 years old with alopecia areata. Some clones in this sample may be carry-over from other donors' samples.

This clonotype was counted many times. The chain employs TRBV13 and TRBJ1-4, with 9 bases aligning to TRBD1. The ends lost 5 bases at V and 8 bases at J; junction bases unmatched: 6. The germline V gene has CDR1 PRHDT and CDR2 FYEKMQ (reference sequence). CDR3 length equals 14 residues. The CDR3 nucleotides are TGTGCCAGCAGCCGCCGGGACAGGGTCGAAAAACTGTTTTTT. It specifies CASSRRDRVEKLFF.

This sequence joins TRBV9 and TRBJ2-5; the match to TRBD2 covers 14 bases. The CDR3 sequence is 16 residues long. The germline gives CDR1 SGDLS, CDR2 YYNGEE. V was clipped by 4 bases and J by 5 bases; unmatched bases: 7. The CDR3 DNA sequence: TGTGCCAGCAGCCCTCCGGGACTAGCGGGAGTGGAGACCCAGTACTTC. Translating gives CASSPPGLAGVETQYF. Combining the CDR3 with reference TRBV9 and TRBJ2-5 gives the whole variable domain DSGVTQTPKHLITATGQRVTLRCSPRSGDLSVYWYQQSLDQGLQFLIQYYNGEERAKGNILERFSAQQFPDLHSELNLSSLELGDSALYFCASSPPGLAGVETQYFGPGTRLLVL.

This clonotype was counted only a few times. This rearrangement joins TRBV18 to TRBJ2-7; 8 bases fit TRBD1. CDR1 is KGHSH, CDR2 LQKENI, per germline. This CDR3 comprises 15 residues. V shed 6 bases, J shed 5 bases, and the junction held 12 bases outside the gene matches. CDR3 protein: CASSLQGASANEQYF. CDR3 DNA sequence: TGTGCCAGCTCCCTCCAGGGGGCCTCTGCTAACGAGCAGTACTTC.

This clonotype was counted only a few times. V and J are TRBV18 and TRBJ1-6; D remains ambiguous. V dropped 8 bases and J dropped 14 bases, with 22 bases sitting between them. From germline, CDR1 is KGHSH and CDR2 LQKENI. The CDR3 has 14 residues. In DNA, the CDR3 is TGTGCCAGCGCGGCCGGGAGGCCGTTGACGACCCTCCACTTT. Residues: CASAAGRPLTTLHF. The variable domain in full, with the rest retrieved from reference TRBV18 and TRBJ1-6, is NAGVMQNPRHLVRRRGQEARLRCSPMKGHSHVYWYRQLPEEGLKFMVYLQKENIIDESGMPKERFSAEFPKEGPSILRIQQVVRGDSAAYFCASAAGRPLTTLHFGNGTRLTVT.

This clonotype occurred many times. The rearrangement uses TRBV18 and TRBJ2-5, with TRBD2 as a possible D gene (6 bases). The ends were cut back, 3 bases at V and 5 bases at J, with 19 bases in the middle. This CDR3 has 16 residues. The germline V gene has CDR1 KGHSH and CDR2 LQKENI. CDR3 in DNA: TGTGCCAGCTCACCGTTCGGGAGTAGAAATCAGGAGACCCAGTACTTC. Amino acids: CASSPFGSRNQETQYF.

This sequence joins TRBV7-2 and TRBJ2-1; 14 bases are a match to TRBD2. The CDR3 loop spans 17 amino acids. The ends lost 5 bases at V and 0 bases at J; junction bases unmatched: 3. In germline, CDR1 is SGHTA, CDR2 FQGNSA. The CDR3 DNA follows: TGTGCCAGCAGCCAGACTAGCGGGAGGGGCTCCTACAATGAGCAGTTCTTC. Translated: CASSQTSGRGSYNEQFF.

This clonotype has more than one count but fewer than ten. The chain links TRBV4-1 to TRBJ1-4, with 9 bases that match TRBD1. The V segment lost 0 bases and the J segment 5 bases; nucleotides outside the gene matches: 1. The CDR3 contains 15 residues. From germline, CDR1 is MGHRA and CDR2 YSYEKL. For the CDR3, the DNA is TGCGCCAGCAGCCAAGAAGGGACAGGGAATGAAAAACTGTTTTTT. It specifies CASSQEGTGNEKLFF.

The gene calls are TRBV18 and TRBJ2-1, with a weak D call TRBD2 (6 bases). CDR1 is KGHSH and CDR2 is LQKENI in the germline V gene. CDR3 length: 16 amino acids. V was trimmed by 4 bases and J by 2 bases, leaving 15 bases between them. The DNA of the CDR3 is TGTGCCAGCTCACGAGGGACTGGAAGAACCTACAATGAGCAGTTCTTC. It yields the protein CASSRGTGRTYNEQFF.

The V call is TRBV6-1, the J call TRBJ2-3; unclear D gene. The V gene lost 3 bases and the J gene lost 2 bases, with 6 bases spanning the gap. This CDR3 contains 13 residues. Germline V lookup: CDR1 MNHNS, CDR2 SASEGT. The CDR3, as DNA: TGTGCCAGCAGTGACAGCCACACAGATACGCAGTATTTT. Translated, it gives CASSDSHTDTQYF.

This clonotype was counted a few times. The chain couples TRBV6-2 or TRBV6-3 to TRBJ2-7, with 8 nucleotides matching TRBD1. Germline V gives CDR1 MNHEY, CDR2 SVGEGT. Trimming removed 4 bases from V and 1 base from J; junction bases left unmatched: 3. The CDR3 is 14 amino acids. The chain's CDR3 is CASSFDRGSYEQYF. CDR3 in DNA: TGTGCCAGCAGTTTCGACAGGGGATCCTACGAGCAGTACTTC.

This clonotype occurred many times. The rearrangement links TRBV10-2 to TRBJ2-1, with 8 bases aligning to TRBD1. CDR3 length: 13 residues. Germline-derived CDR1 and CDR2 are WSHSY and SAAADI. The junction had 7 bases not matched to a gene; V was cut back by 1 base and J by 14 bases. The CDR3 region is CASSEWETGEEFF. The CDR3 region has the DNA TGCGCCAGCAGTGAGTGGGAGACAGGGGAGGAGTTCTTC.

As DNA, the CDR3 is TGCAGCGTTTTCGGGAACTATGGCTACACCTTC. Translation gives CSVFGNYGYTF. The genes are TRBV29-1 and TRBJ1-2; D remains unclear. The CDR3 spans 11 residues. Trimming removed 5 bases from V and 2 bases from J, with 6 bases in between. The germline gives CDR1 SQVTM, CDR2 ANQGSEA.

Many counts were recorded for this clonotype. The V and J genes are TRBV29-1 and TRBJ2-7, with no clear D. V was clipped by 1 base and J by 2 bases, with 6 bases between them. CDR3 length equals 12 residues. Looked up from germline, CDR1 is SQVTM and CDR2 is ANQGSEA. The CDR3 coding sequence is TGCAGCGTTGAAGGCGGACCCTACGAGCAGTACTTC. This gives the protein CSVEGGPYEQYF.

In this sample, this clonotype turned up many times. The chain couples TRBV11-2 to TRBJ2-5; D uncertain. Germline V gene sequence: CDR1 SGHAT, CDR2 FQNNGV. The CDR3 loop spans 16 amino acids. Trimming stripped 3 bases from V and 1 base from J, with 15 bases between. CDR3 sequence: CASSFSAHDRQETQYF. In DNA, the CDR3 is TGTGCCAGCAGCTTTTCGGCCCACGACCGCCAAGAGACCCAGTACTTC.

This clonotype occurred a few times. The rearrangement joins TRBV12-3 or TRBV12-4 to TRBJ2-5; the D is unclear. This CDR3 region has 14 residues. V was trimmed by 3 bases and J by 4 bases, leaving 12 bases between them. In DNA, the CDR3 is TGTGCCAGCAGTTTCCATTCAGCTGGAGAGACCCAGTACTTC. The encoded protein is CASSFHSAGETQYF.